The 27 T cell receptor beta chains given below trace back to one sample, sequenced in a study of T cell responses to AZD1222 COVID-19 vaccine. The assay was immunoSEQ multiplex PCR, and TCRdb's table has in-frame clones only and misses some. There are some 150,000 clones in the sample; about nine tenths occur only once, and approximately 2.7% lies in the top ten. The input for sequencing was peripheral blood, taken on day 0 of MenACWY control vaccination. These receptors were obtained from an adult in good health.

The rearrangement uses TRBV28 and TRBJ2-7; TRBD1 aligns across 8 bases. The germline CDR1 and CDR2 sequences are MDHEN and SYDVKM. The CDR3 is 17 amino acids. The ends lost 3 bases at V and 1 base at J; junction bases unmatched: 11. The CDR3 reads CASSFIISDRGSYEQYF. CDR3 nucleotides: TGTGCCAGCAGTTTTATTATTTCCGACAGGGGATCCTACGAGCAGTACTTC. The variable domain in full, with the rest retrieved from reference TRBV28 and TRBJ2-7, is DVKVTQSSRYLVKRTGEKVFLECVQDMDHENMFWYRQDPGLGLRLIYFSYDVKMKEKGDIPEGYSVSREKKERFSLILESASTNQTSMYLCASSFIISDRGSYEQYFGPGTRLTVT.

The V and J genes are TRBV19 and TRBJ1-5, with a tentative D call TRBD1 (5 bases). V gave up 3 bases and J gave up 0 bases, with 9 bases separating them. The CDR3 covers 15 residues. CDR1 is LNHDA, CDR2 SQIVND, per germline (reference sequence). CDR3 sequence reads: CASSIGGNSNQPQHF. CDR3 coding DNA: TGTGCCAGTAGTATTGGGGGGAATAGCAATCAGCCCCAGCATTTT.

The V call is TRBV7-9, the J call TRBJ2-3, with 7 bases that match TRBD1. Germline trimming cut 5 bases from V and 1 base from J; bases unmatched to any gene: 6. The CDR3 totals 15 residues. Germline V lookup: CDR1 SEHNR, CDR2 FQNEAQ (reference sequence). The CDR3 here is CASSPGDSGTDTQYF. Written as DNA, the CDR3 is TGTGCCAGCAGCCCCGGGGACAGCGGCACAGATACGCAGTATTTT.

The chain has TRBV19 and TRBJ2-7, with 9 bases aligning to TRBD1. CDR1 is LNHDA, CDR2 SQIVND, per germline (reference sequence). The trim removed 5 bases at V and 6 bases at J, leaving 14 bases unmatched. The CDR3 runs 16 residues. Here the CDR3 DNA reads TGTGCCAGTAGTCCGATGGGACAGGGAGCAAACTTCGAGCAGTACTTC. Translation: CASSPMGQGANFEQYF.

The chain is built from TRBV10-3 and TRBJ1-3; TRBD1 matches 9 bases. Germline V lookup: CDR1 ENHRY, CDR2 SYGVKD. There are 16 residues in the CDR3. Trimming at V came to 3 bases and at J to 2 bases, leaving 5 bases not matched to a gene. The CDR3 coding sequence is TGTGCCATCAGTGAACAGGGGGCGCAACCTGGAAACACCATATATTTT. This codes for CAISEQGAQPGNTIYF.

This clone occurred once. The rearrangement uses TRBV16 and TRBJ1-1; D not certain. V gave up 5 bases and J gave up 0 bases, with 7 bases separating them. The CDR3 covers 13 residues. Looked up from germline, CDR1 is KGHSY and CDR2 is FQNENV. In DNA, the CDR3 is TGTGCCAGCAGCTCGAATCTGAACACTGAAGCTTTCTTT. Amino acid sequence: CASSSNLNTEAFF.

V and J are TRBV28 and TRBJ1-1; D remains ambiguous. From germline, CDR1 is MDHEN and CDR2 SYDVKM. The germline V and J ends were trimmed by 3 bases and 9 bases, with 20 bases remaining between them. The CDR3 spans 15 residues. CDR3 sequence reads: CASSFPLGVNRKAFF. CDR3 DNA sequence: TGTGCCAGCAGTTTCCCCCTCGGGGTAAATAGGAAAGCTTTCTTT. Using reference TRBV28 and TRBJ1-1 for the parts outside the CDR3, the full variable domain is DVKVTQSSRYLVKRTGEKVFLECVQDMDHENMFWYRQDPGLGLRLIYFSYDVKMKEKGDIPEGYSVSREKKERFSLILESASTNQTSMYLCASSFPLGVNRKAFFGQGTRLTVV.

The V call is TRBV2, the J call TRBJ1-6; D possibly corresponds to TRBD1 (5 bases). This CDR3 contains 16 residues. Germline V lookup: CDR1 SNHLY, CDR2 FYNNEI. V shed 6 bases and J shed 6 bases, with 18 bases lying between them. The chain's CDR3 is CASSAGGVSLNSPLHF. The DNA of the CDR3 is TGTGCCAGCAGCGCTGGGGGGGTCTCGCTTAATTCACCCCTCCACTTT. Combining the CDR3 with reference TRBV2 and TRBJ1-6 gives the whole variable domain EPEVTQTPSHQVTQMGQEVILRCVPISNHLYFYWYRQILGQKVEFLVSFYNNEISEKSEIFDDQFSVERPDGSNFTLKIRSTKLEDSAMYFCASSAGGVSLNSPLHFGNGTRLTVT.

V and J are TRBV5-6 and TRBJ2-2, with 9 bases fitting TRBD1. Trimming cost V 4 bases and J 4 bases; bases outside gene matches: 5. The V gene's germline CDR1 is SGHDT and CDR2 YYEEEE. This CDR3 is built from 15 residues. The CDR3 loop is CASSPQGASTGELFF. The CDR3, as DNA: TGTGCCAGCAGCCCACAGGGGGCGAGCACCGGGGAGCTGTTTTTT.

The chain employs TRBV6-1 and TRBJ2-3, with 9 bases that match TRBD2. Germline CDR1 reads MNHNS; CDR2 reads SASEGT. The junction had 15 bases not matched to a gene; V was cut back by 0 bases and J by 2 bases. The CDR3 spans 20 residues. In nucleotides, the CDR3 is TGTGCCAGCAGTGAAGCGCTTCGAGGTTTGCGGGGGGGTATCACAGATACGCAGTATTTT. It yields the protein CASSEALRGLRGGITDTQYF.

The chain is built from TRBV5-1 and TRBJ2-7; 7 bases fit TRBD1. The germline V gene has CDR1 SGHRS and CDR2 YFSETQ. The V segment lost 4 bases and the J segment 0 bases; nucleotides outside the gene matches: 4. The CDR3 spans 14 residues. The CDR3 sequence: CASSAGDSSYEQYF. CDR3 DNA sequence: TGCGCCAGCAGCGCCGGGGACAGCTCCTACGAGCAGTACTTC.

In regard to this clone: This specimen includes other DNA sequences encoding the same CDR3. The chain links TRBV7-9 to TRBJ1-1; D unresolved. This CDR3 region has 13 residues. Germline loops: CDR1 SEHNR, CDR2 FQNEAQ (reference sequence). The V and J ends lost 1 base and 5 bases respectively, with 8 bases between them. The CDR3 sequence: CASSLEGGTEAFF. CDR3 sequence (DNA): TGTGCCAGCAGCTTAGAAGGCGGGACTGAAGCTTTCTTT.

The J gene is TRBJ2-1, the V gene TRBV11-2; tentatively, D is TRBD1 (6 bases). The CDR3 runs 14 residues. V was shortened by 1 base and J by 6 bases, with 10 bases between the two germline ends. The germline V gene has CDR1 SGHAT and CDR2 FQNNGV. The CDR3 region has the DNA TGTGCCAGCAGCTTAGGTCCAGGGGCCAATGAGCAGTTCTTC. Translated, it gives CASSLGPGANEQFF. Filled out from reference TRBV11-2 and TRBJ2-1, the complete variable domain reads EAGVAQSPRYKIIEKRQSVAFWCNPISGHATLYWYQQILGQGPKLLIQFQNNGVVDDSQLPKDRFSAERLKGVDSTLKIQPAKLEDSAVYLCASSLGPGANEQFFGPGTRLTVL.

J is TRBJ2-1 and V is TRBV9; 7 bases map to TRBD2. CDR3 length equals 17 residues. In germline, CDR1 is SGDLS, CDR2 YYNGEE. The ends lost 4 bases at V and 0 bases at J; junction bases unmatched: 10. The DNA of the CDR3 is TGTGCCAGCAGCTCCACCTCCGGGACTATCTCCTACAATGAGCAGTTCTTC. Amino acids: CASSSTSGTISYNEQFF. Full variable domain (missing parts from reference TRBV9 and TRBJ2-1): DSGVTQTPKHLITATGQRVTLRCSPRSGDLSVYWYQQSLDQGLQFLIQYYNGEERAKGNILERFSAQQFPDLHSELNLSSLELGDSALYFCASSSTSGTISYNEQFFGPGTRLTVL.

This chain uses TRBV10-3 with TRBJ1-1, with D hard to call. The V and J ends lost 6 bases and 11 bases respectively, with 13 bases between them. Germline CDR1 and CDR2: ENHRY and SYGVKD. The CDR3 extends over 11 amino acids. CDR3 region: CAIRSSTRAFF. The CDR3 coding sequence is TGTGCCATCAGATCCAGTACTCGGGCTTTCTTT.

The gene calls are TRBV7-9 and TRBJ1-4; 8 positions agree with TRBD1. V shed 4 bases, J shed 8 bases, and the junction held 6 bases outside the gene matches. Germline CDR1 is SEHNR and CDR2 is FQNEAQ (reference sequence). The CDR3 sequence is 14 residues long. This CDR3 is CASSYRTGQEKLFF. CDR3 DNA: TGTGCCAGCAGCTACCGGACAGGGCAAGAAAAACTGTTTTTT.

The rearrangement uses TRBV15 and TRBJ1-6; D gene uncertain. The ends were cut back, 0 bases at V and 7 bases at J, with 10 bases in the middle. In germline, CDR1 is LNHNV, CDR2 YYDKDF (reference sequence). The CDR3 contains 15 residues. CDR3 sequence reads: CATSRDPGPNSPLHF. The CDR3 DNA is TGTGCCACCAGCAGAGATCCAGGACCAAATTCACCCCTCCACTTT.

Only one count was recorded for this clone. The V gene is TRBV19, the J gene TRBJ1-1; D unclear. The CDR3 loop spans 13 amino acids. The V end was cut by 3 bases, the J end by 4 bases, with 9 bases between. Germline loops: CDR1 LNHDA, CDR2 SQIVND (reference sequence). The CDR3 spells CASSIGRFTEAFF. CDR3 in DNA: TGTGCCAGTAGTATCGGGCGGTTCACTGAAGCTTTCTTT. Full variable domain (outside the CDR3, taken from reference TRBV19 and TRBJ1-1): DGGITQSPKYLFRKEGQNVTLSCEQNLNHDAMYWYRQDPGQGLRLIYYSQIVNDFQKGDIAEGYSVSREKKESFPLTVTSAQKNPTAFYLCASSIGRFTEAFFGQGTRLTVV.

CDR3: CASFGTGLGYGYTF. DNA of the CDR3: TGTGCCAGCTTTGGGACAGGGCTGGGCTATGGCTACACCTTC. This chain links TRBV6-5 with TRBJ1-2, with TRBD1 matching 9 bases. The CDR3 length is 14 residues. CDR1 is MNHEY, CDR2 SVGAGI, per germline. After removal of 8 bases from V and 4 bases from J, the junction contained 8 bases not matched to a gene.

This sequence joins TRBV7-9 and TRBJ2-7, with D unresolved. Germline V gene data show CDR1 as SEHNR and CDR2 as FQNEAQ (reference sequence). This CDR3 is 13 amino acids long. Trimming removed 4 bases from V and 6 bases from J, with 13 bases in between. The DNA for the CDR3 is TGTGCCAGCAGCTCTTACCCGAGCTCCGAGCAGTACTTC. Encoded protein: CASSSYPSSEQYF.

V usage is TRBV29-1 and J usage is TRBJ2-7; 8 positions agree with TRBD2. J gave up 0 bases and V 7 bases, and 14 bases lay outside the gene matches. This CDR3 contains 16 residues. The germline V gene has CDR1 SQVTM and CDR2 ANQGSEA. CDR3 region: CSAGGSGAKFSYEQYF. CDR3 nucleotide sequence: TGCAGCGCCGGAGGTAGCGGGGCCAAATTCTCCTACGAGCAGTACTTC.

This clone was counted a single time. The V and J genes are TRBV27 and TRBJ1-4, with D perhaps matching TRBD1 (5 bases). Germline CDR1 MNHEY, CDR2 SMNVEV (reference sequence). Trimming removed 3 bases at V and 4 bases at J, with 9 bases between. This CDR3 is built from 14 residues. The CDR3 nucleotides are TGTGCCAGCAGTTTGGGGCAGTATAATGAAAAACTGTTTTTT. Its translation is CASSLGQYNEKLFF.

This chain's CDR3 is CASSLKGRGGNTGELFF. CDR3 DNA: TGTGCCAGCAGTTTAAAGGGGCGGGGCGGGAACACCGGGGAGCTGTTTTTT. The chain is built from TRBV27 and TRBJ2-2; perhaps TRBD2 as D (6 bases). This CDR3 has 17 amino acids. The germline V and J ends were trimmed by 2 bases and 1 base, with 14 bases remaining between them. Germline-derived CDR1 and CDR2 are MNHEY and SMNVEV (reference sequence).

This clone was counted a single time. The rearrangement uses TRBV28 and TRBJ1-4, with D uncertain. CDR1 MDHEN and CDR2 SYDVKM come from the germline V gene. The CDR3 is made up of 12 amino acids. Trimming shortened V by 4 bases and J by 5 bases, and 5 bases separated the two germline ends. The CDR3 bases are TGTGCCAGCAGTTGGCAAAATGAAAAACTGTTTTTT. Its translation: CASSWQNEKLFF.

This chain connects TRBV4-1 to TRBJ2-7; D is unresolved. Germline CDR1 reads MGHRA; CDR2 reads YSYEKL. Trimming removed 1 base at V and 2 bases at J, with 6 bases between. There are 13 residues in the CDR3. CDR3 sequence (DNA): TGCGCCAGCAGCCAAGGCGGAGCCTACGAGCAGTACTTC. Encoded protein: CASSQGGAYEQYF.

The chain couples TRBV10-2 to TRBJ1-1, with a weak D call TRBD1 (6 bases). The CDR3 covers 15 residues. CDR1 and CDR2 from the germline V gene are WSHSY and SAAADI. The V gene lost 5 bases and the J gene lost 5 bases, with 18 bases spanning the gap. The CDR3 DNA follows: TGCGCCAGCAGTACGACAGGCAGAGTGGTGACTGAAGCTTTCTTT. As protein: CASSTTGRVVTEAFF.

The J gene is TRBJ1-6, the V gene TRBV7-9; D unresolved. The V end was cut by 0 bases, the J end by 3 bases, with 9 bases between. The CDR3 is 16 amino acids. From germline, CDR1 is SEHNR and CDR2 FQNEAQ (reference sequence). The CDR3 DNA reads as TGTGCCAGCAGCTTAGCCCCCCCGCTCTATAATTCACCCCTCCACTTT. Its protein product is CASSLAPPLYNSPLHF.